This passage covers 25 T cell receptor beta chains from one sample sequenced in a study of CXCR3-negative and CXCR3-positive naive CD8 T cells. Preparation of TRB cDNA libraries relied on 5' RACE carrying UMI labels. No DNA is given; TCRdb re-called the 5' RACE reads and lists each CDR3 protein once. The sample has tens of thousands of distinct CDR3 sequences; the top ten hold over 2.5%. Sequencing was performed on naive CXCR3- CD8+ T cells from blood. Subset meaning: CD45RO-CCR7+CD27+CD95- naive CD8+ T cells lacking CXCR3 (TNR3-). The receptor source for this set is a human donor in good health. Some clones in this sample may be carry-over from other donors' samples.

CDR3 sequence reads: CASSYRTVPRTGIFGGELFF. The gene calls are TRBV6-2 or TRBV6-3 and TRBJ2-2; TCRdb indicates TRBD1, and absent DNA this call remains unverified. Germline V gives CDR1 MNHEY, CDR2 SVGEGT. The CDR3 sequence is 20 residues long.

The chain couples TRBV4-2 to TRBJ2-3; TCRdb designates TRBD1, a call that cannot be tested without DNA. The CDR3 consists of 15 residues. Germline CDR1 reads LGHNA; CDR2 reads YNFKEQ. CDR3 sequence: CASSQSRDGPDTQYF.

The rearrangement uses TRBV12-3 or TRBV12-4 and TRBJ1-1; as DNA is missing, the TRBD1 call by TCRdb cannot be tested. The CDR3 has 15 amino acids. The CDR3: CASRQGTGMNTEAFF.

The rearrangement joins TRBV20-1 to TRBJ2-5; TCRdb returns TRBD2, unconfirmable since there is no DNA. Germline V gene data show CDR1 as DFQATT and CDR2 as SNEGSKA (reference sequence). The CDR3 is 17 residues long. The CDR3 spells CSASRLLAGIRGETQYF.

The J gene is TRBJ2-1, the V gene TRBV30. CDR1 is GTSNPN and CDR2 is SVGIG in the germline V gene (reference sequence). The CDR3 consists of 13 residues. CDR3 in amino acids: CAWFELGNNEQFF.

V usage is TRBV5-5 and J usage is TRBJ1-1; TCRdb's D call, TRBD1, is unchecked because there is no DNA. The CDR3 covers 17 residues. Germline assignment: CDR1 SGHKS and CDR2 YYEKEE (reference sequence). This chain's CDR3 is CASSLYGTGGVSTEAFF.

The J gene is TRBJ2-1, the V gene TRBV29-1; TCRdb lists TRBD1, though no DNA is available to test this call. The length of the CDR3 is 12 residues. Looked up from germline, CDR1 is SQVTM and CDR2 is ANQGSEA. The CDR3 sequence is CSVGLRGAEQFF.

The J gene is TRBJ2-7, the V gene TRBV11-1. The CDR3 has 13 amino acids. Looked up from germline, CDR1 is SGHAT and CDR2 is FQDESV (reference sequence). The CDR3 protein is CASSGEGLDEQYF.

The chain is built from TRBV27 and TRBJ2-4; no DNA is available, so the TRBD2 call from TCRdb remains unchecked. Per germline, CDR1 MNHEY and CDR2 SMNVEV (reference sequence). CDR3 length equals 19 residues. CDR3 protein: CASSDGLAGGPSPKNIQYF.

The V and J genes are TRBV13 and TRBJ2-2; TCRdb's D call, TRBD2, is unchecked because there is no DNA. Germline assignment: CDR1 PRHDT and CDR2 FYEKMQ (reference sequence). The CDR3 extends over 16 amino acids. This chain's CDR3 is CASSLSLGRAAGELFF.

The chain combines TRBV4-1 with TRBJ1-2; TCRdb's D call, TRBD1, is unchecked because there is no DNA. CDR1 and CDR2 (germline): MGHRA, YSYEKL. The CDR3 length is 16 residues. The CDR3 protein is CASSQDQTGVNYGYTF.

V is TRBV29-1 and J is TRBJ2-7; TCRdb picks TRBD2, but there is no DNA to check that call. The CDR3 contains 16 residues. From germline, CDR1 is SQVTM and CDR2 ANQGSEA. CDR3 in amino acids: CSVEVSGESFSYEQYF.

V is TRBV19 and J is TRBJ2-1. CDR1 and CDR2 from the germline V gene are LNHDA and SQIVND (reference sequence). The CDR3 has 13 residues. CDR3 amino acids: CASTDLGDNEQFF.

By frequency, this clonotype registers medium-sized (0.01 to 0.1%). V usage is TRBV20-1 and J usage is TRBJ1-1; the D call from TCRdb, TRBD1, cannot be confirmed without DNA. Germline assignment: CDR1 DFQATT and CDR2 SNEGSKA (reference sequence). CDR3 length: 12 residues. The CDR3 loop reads CSARVGGPEAFF.

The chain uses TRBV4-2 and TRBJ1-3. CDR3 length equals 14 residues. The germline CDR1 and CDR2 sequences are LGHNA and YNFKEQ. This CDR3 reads CASSPGGDGNTIYF.

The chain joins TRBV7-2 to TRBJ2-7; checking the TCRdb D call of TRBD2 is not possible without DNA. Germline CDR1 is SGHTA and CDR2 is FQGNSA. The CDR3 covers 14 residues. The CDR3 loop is CASTRSGPTYEQYF.

The CDR3 protein is CASNPTLGAYNEQFF. The V call is TRBV19, the J call TRBJ2-1; no DNA is available, so the TRBD1 call from TCRdb remains unchecked. The V gene's germline CDR1 is LNHDA and CDR2 SQIVND (reference sequence). The CDR3 contains 15 residues.

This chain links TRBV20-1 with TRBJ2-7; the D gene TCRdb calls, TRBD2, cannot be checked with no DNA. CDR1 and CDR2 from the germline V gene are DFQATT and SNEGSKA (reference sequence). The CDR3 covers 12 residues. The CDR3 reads CSLRGTTGEQYF.

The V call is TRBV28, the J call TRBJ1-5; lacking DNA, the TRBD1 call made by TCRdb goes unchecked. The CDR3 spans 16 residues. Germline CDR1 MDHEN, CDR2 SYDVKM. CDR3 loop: CASSFQTGASNQPQHF. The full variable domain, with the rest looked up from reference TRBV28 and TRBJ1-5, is DVKVTQSSRYLVKRTGEKVFLECVQDMDHENMFWYRQDPGLGLRLIYFSYDVKMKEKGDIPEGYSVSREKKERFSLILESASTNQTSMYLCASSFQTGASNQPQHFGDGTRLSIL.

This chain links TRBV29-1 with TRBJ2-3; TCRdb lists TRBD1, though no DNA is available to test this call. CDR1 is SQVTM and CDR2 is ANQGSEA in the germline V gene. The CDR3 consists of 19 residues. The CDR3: CSVEVPLGGRDTSTDTQYF.

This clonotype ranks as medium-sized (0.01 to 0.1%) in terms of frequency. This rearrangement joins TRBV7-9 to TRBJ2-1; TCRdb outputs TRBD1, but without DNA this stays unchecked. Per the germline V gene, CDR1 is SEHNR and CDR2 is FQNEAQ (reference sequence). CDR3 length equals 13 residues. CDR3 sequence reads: CASSRHTRGEQFF. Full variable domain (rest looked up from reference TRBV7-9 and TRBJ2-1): DTGVSQNPRHKITKRGQNVTFRCDPISEHNRLYWYRQTLGQGPEFLTYFQNEAQLEKSRLLSDRFSAERPKGSFSTLEIQRTEQGDSAMYLCASSRHTRGEQFFGPGTRLTVL.

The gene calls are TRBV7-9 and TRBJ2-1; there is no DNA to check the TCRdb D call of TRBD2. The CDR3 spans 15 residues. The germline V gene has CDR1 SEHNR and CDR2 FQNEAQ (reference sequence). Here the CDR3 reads CASSSRLDIYNEQFF.

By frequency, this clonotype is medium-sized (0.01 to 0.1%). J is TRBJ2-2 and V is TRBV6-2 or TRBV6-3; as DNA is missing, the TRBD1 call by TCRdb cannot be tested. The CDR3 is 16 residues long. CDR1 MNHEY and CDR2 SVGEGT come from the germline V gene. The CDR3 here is CASSHPRTGRDGELFF.

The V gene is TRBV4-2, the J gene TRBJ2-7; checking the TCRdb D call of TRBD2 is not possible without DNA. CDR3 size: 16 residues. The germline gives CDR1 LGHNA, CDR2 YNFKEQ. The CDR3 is CASSQDGTSGGYEQYF.

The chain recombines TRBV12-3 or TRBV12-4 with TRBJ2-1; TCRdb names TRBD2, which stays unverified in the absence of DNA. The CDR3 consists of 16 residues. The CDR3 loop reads CASSQLGTSGINEQFF.